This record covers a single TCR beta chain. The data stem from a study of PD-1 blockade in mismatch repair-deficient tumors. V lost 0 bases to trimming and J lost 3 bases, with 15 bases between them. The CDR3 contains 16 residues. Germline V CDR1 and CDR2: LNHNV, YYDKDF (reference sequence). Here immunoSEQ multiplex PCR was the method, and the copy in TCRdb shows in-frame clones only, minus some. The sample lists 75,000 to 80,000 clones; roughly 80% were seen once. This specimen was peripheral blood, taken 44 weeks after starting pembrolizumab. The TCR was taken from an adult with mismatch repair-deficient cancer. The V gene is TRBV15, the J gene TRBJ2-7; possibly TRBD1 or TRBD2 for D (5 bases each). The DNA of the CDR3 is TGTGCCACCAGCAGAGATCGGGACGTAAGAATCTACGAGCAGTACTTC. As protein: CATSRDRDVRIYEQYF.